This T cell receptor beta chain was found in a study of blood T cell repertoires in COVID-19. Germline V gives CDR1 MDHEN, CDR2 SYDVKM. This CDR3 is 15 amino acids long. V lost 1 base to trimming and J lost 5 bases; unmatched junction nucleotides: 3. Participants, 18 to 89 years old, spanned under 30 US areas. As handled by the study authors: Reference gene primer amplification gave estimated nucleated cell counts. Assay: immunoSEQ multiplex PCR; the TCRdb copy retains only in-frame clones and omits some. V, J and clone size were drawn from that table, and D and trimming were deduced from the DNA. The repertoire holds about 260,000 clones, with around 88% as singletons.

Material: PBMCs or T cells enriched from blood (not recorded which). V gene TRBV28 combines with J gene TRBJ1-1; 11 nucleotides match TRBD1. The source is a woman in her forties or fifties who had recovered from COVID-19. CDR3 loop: CASSLYGTGGTEAFF. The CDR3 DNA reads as TGTGCCAGCAGTTTATACGGGACAGGGGGAACTGAAGCTTTCTTT. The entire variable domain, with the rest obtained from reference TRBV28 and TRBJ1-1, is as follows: DVKVTQSSRYLVKRTGEKVFLECVQDMDHENMFWYRQDPGLGLRLIYFSYDVKMKEKGDIPEGYSVSREKKERFSLILESASTNQTSMYLCASSLYGTGGTEAFFGQGTRLTVV.